This T cell receptor beta chain originates from a study of CD8 T cells in ankylosing spondylitis. General observations from the study: Past research had described some motif variants in reactive arthritis synovial fluid and blood. Ankylosing spondylitis blood appeared to carry a characteristic TCR beta motif of roughly eight highly homologous variants. The clones that were linked to disease were reported to be significantly enriched in matched synovial fluid samples from ankylosing spondylitis patients.

V lost 4 bases to trimming and J lost 7 bases; unmatched junction nucleotides: 3. The CDR3 is made up of 14 amino acids. Germline lookup yields CDR1 SGHTA and CDR2 FQGNSA. A word on this clonotype: Antigen unknown.

In making TCR beta libraries, quantitative 5'-RACE with molecular barcodes was used. TCRdb re-called the 5' RACE reads through MiXCR, storing one row per CDR3 protein. The table includes approximately 190,000 distinct CDR3 sequences, roughly 13% detected once. The rearrangement uses TRBV7-2 and TRBJ2-1; 11 positions agree with TRBD2. Sequenced material: blood, either unsorted or a sorted T cell fraction (not recorded which). The receptor comes from a female donor with ankylosing spondylitis or in good health (not recorded which). The CDR3 here is CASSSVAGGNEQFF. CDR3 DNA: TGTGCCAGCAGCTCTGTAGCGGGAGGGAATGAGCAGTTCTTC.